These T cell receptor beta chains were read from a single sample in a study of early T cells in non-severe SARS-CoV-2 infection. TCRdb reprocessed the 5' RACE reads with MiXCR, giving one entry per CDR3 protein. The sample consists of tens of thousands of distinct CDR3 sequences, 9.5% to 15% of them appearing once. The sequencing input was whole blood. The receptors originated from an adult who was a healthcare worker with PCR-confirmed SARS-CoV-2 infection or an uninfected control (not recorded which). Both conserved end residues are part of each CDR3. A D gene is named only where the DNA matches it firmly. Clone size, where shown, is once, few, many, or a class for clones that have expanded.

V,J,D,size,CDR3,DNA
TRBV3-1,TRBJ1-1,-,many,CASSHPIGVATEAFF,TGTGCCAGCAGCCATCCGATAGGGGTTGCCACTGAAGCTTTCTTT
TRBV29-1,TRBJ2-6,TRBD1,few,CSVQGQGAGANVLTF,TGCAGCGTCCAAGGACAGGGGGCTGGGGCCAACGTCCTGACTTTC
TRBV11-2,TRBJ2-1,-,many,CASSELAGHEQFF,TGTGCCAGCAGCGAACTGGCGGGACATGAGCAGTTCTTC
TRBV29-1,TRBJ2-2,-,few,CSVEDRSSKSSGELFF,TGCAGCGTTGAAGATCGGAGTAGTAAGTCGTCCGGGGAGCTGTTTTTT
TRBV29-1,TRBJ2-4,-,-,CSVAQGGNIQYF,TGCAGCGTTGCCCAGGGCGGGAACATTCAGTACTTC
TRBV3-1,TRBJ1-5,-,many,CASSEIGDQPQHF,TGTGCCAGCAGCGAGATCGGCGATCAGCCCCAGCATTTT
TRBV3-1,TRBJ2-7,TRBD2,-,CATELAGVNEQYF,TGTGCCACCGAACTAGCGGGAGTTAACGAGCAGTACTTC
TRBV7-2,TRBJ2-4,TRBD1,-,CASNRDRGALAVQYF,TGTGCCAGCAACCGGGACAGGGGGGCCTTAGCGGTCCAGTACTTC
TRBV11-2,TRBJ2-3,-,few,CASSPGTRTDTQYF,TGTGCCAGCAGTCCGGGCACCCGCACAGATACGCAGTATTTT
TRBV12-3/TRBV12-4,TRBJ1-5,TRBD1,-,CASSRQGANQPQHF,TGTGCCAGCAGTCGACAGGGGGCGAATCAGCCCCAGCATTTT
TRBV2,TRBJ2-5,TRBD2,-,CASKGAGAGETQYF,TGTGCCAGCAAGGGAGCGGGAGCCGGAGAGACCCAGTACTTC
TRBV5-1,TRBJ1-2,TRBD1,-,CASSPGEGAGYGYTF,TGCGCCAGCAGCCCCGGAGAGGGGGCGGGCTATGGCTACACCTTC
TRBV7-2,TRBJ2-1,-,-,CASSSSRTNNEQFF,TGTGCCAGCAGCTCGTCTAGAACAAACAATGAGCAGTTCTTC
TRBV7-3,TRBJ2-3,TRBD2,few,CASSPRLAGRTDTQYF,TGTGCCAGCAGCCCGAGACTAGCGGGCCGCACAGATACGCAGTATTTT
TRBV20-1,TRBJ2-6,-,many,CSAKTLSGANVLTF,TGCAGTGCCAAGACGCTATCTGGGGCCAACGTCCTGACTTTC
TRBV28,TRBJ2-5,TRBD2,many,CASSSSGTSGEETQYF,TGTGCCAGCAGTTCCTCCGGGACTAGCGGAGAAGAGACCCAGTACTTC
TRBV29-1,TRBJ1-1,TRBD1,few,CSVAGQGRTEAFF,TGCAGCGTTGCCGGACAGGGGCGGACTGAAGCTTTCTTT
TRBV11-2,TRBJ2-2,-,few,CASSFKGTGELFF,TGTGCCAGCAGCTTTAAGGGGACCGGGGAGCTGTTTTTT
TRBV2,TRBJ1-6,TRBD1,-,CASSDRGESPLHF,TGTGCCAGCAGTGACAGGGGGGAATCACCCCTCCACTTT
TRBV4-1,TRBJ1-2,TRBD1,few,CASSQGQGPIYGYTF,TGCGCCAGCAGCCAAGGACAGGGGCCCATCTATGGCTACACCTTC
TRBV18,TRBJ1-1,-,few,CASSPLEGAEAFF,TGTGCCAGCTCACCACTGGAAGGAGCTGAAGCTTTCTTT
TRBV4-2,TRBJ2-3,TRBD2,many,CASSQERASGGFTDTQYF,TGTGCCAGCAGCCAAGAAAGAGCTAGCGGGGGCTTCACAGATACGCAGTATTTT
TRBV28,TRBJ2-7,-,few,CASSLSHGEQYF,TGTGCCAGCAGTTTATCTCACGGCGAGCAGTACTTC
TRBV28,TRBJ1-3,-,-,CASSQGSSGNTIYF,TGTGCCAGCAGCCAAGGGTCCTCTGGAAACACCATATATTTT
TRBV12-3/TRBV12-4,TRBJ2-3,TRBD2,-,CASSRLAGASTDTQYF,TGTGCCAGCAGTCGACTAGCGGGAGCAAGCACAGATACGCAGTATTTT
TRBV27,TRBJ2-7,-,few,CASSSLRGHPYEQYF,TGTGCCAGCAGCAGCCTTCGGGGACACCCCTACGAGCAGTACTTC
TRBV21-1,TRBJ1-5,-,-,CASNRRVPFGGQPQHF,TGTGCCAGCAACAGGCGGGTCCCCTTCGGGGGACAGCCCCAGCATTTT
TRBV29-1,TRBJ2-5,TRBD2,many,CSVGGAGGGKTQYF,TGCAGCGTTGGAGGAGCGGGAGGCGGAAAGACCCAGTACTTC
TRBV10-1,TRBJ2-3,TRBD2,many,CASGSGRGSTDTQYF,TGCGCCAGCGGGTCCGGGCGGGGGTCAACAGATACGCAGTATTTT
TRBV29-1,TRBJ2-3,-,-,CSVEVYGGPTDTQYF,TGCAGCGTTGAAGTATACGGGGGGCCGACAGATACGCAGTATTTT
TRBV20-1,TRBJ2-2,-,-,CSASAPTGELFF,TGCAGTGCTAGTGCCCCCACCGGGGAGCTGTTTTTT
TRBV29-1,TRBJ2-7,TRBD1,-,CSVESTGGEEQYF,TGCAGCGTTGAGTCGACAGGGGGCGAGGAGCAGTACTTC
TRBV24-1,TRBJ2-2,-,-,CATSDPGLVSGELFF,TGTGCCACCAGTGATCCGGGACTCGTCTCCGGGGAGCTGTTTTTT
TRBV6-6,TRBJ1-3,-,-,CASTLTDRISGNTIYF,TGTGCCAGCACTTTAACAGACAGGATCTCTGGAAACACCATATATTTT
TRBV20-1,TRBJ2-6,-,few,CSAYPPRFGANVLTF,TGCAGTGCTTACCCCCCGCGCTTTGGGGCCAACGTCCTGACTTTC
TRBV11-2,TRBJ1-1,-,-,CASTLRGSMNTEAFF,TGTGCCAGCACCCTCCGGGGCAGCATGAACACTGAAGCTTTCTTT
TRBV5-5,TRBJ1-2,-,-,CASSREPGNYGYTF,TGTGCCAGCAGCAGGGAGCCGGGGAACTATGGCTACACCTTC
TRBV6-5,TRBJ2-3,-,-,CASRDSAGTPGRDTQYF,TGTGCCAGCAGGGACTCGGCCGGGACCCCGGGTCGGGATACGCAGTATTTT
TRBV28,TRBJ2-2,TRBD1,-,CASWDRAGYTGELFF,TGTGCCAGCTGGGACAGGGCCGGGTACACCGGGGAGCTGTTTTTT
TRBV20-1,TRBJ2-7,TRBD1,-,CSYLGTGGFAYEQYF,TGCAGTTACCTAGGGACAGGGGGCTTTGCCTACGAGCAGTACTTC
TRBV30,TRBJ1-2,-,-,CAWSEIAALMGTF,TGTGCCTGGAGTGAAATTGCAGCTCTTATGGGCACCTTC
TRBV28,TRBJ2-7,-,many,CASTLSRVSYEQYF,TGTGCCAGCACCTTATCCAGGGTGTCCTACGAGCAGTACTTC
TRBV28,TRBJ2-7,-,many,CASRDRDGSYEQYF,TGTGCCAGCAGGGACCGGGACGGCTCCTACGAGCAGTACTTC
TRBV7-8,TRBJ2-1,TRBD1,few,CASSLDRGQRGNEQFF,TGTGCCAGCAGCTTGGACAGGGGGCAGAGGGGCAATGAGCAGTTCTTC
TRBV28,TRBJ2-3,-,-,CASRKGELSADTQYF,TGTGCCAGCAGGAAGGGGGAGTTGAGTGCAGATACGCAGTATTTT
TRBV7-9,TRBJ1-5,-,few,CASSLGQDQPQHF,TGTGCCAGCAGCTTAGGTCAGGATCAGCCCCAGCATTTT
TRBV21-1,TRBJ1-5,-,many,CASSKVSNQPQHF,TGTGCCAGCAGCAAAGTGAGCAATCAGCCCCAGCATTTT
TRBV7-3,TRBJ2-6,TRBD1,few,CASSPNRGDGANVLTF,TGTGCCAGCAGCCCGAACAGGGGTGATGGGGCCAACGTCCTGACTTTC
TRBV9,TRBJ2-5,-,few,CASSVELSAAETQYF,TGTGCCAGCAGCGTAGAACTTAGTGCGGCGGAGACCCAGTACTTC
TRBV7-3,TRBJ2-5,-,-,CASSLIGEETQYF,TGTGCCAGCAGCTTAATCGGAGAAGAGACCCAGTACTTC
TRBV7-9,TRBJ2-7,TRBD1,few,CASSLGTGNYEQYF,TGTGCCAGCAGCTTAGGGACAGGGAACTACGAGCAGTACTTC
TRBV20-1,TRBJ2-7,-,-,CTPDFDSYEQYF,TGCACCCCGGACTTCGATTCCTACGAGCAGTACTTC
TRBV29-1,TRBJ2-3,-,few,CSVSLGYTDTQYF,TGCAGCGTTTCCCTGGGATACACAGATACGCAGTATTTT
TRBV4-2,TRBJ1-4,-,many,CASSQASQEGGEKLFF,TGTGCCAGCAGCCAAGCCTCCCAGGAGGGCGGTGAAAAACTGTTTTTT
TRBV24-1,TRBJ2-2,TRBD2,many,CATSDPGLSSTGELFF,TGTGCCACCAGTGATCCGGGACTATCGTCGACCGGGGAGCTGTTTTTT